This T cell receptor beta chain was retrieved from a study of T cell responses to AZD1222 COVID-19 vaccine. Only in-frame clones appear in the TCRdb table, and some are missing; sequencing was by immunoSEQ multiplex PCR. The sample has 100,000 to 150,000 clones; just over 85% are singletons. A remark on this clone: As yet, its antigen is unknown.

Study-wide results and limits: It was only five to seven AZD1222 recipients who were seropositive at baseline. Donors, mostly white British, included more females; clonal diversity was possibly underestimated. Spike-specific TCR breadth and depth were elevated following two AZD1222 doses.

This CDR3 spans 17 amino acids. V gave up 5 bases and J gave up 2 bases; unmatched junction bases: 14. The germline gives CDR1 MNHEY, CDR2 SMNVEV (reference sequence). The receptor comes from an adult in good health. This material consisted of peripheral blood, taken on day 0 of AZD1222 vaccination. The genes are TRBV27 and TRBJ2-7, with 8 bases fitting TRBD1. The CDR3 region is CASSIRTGYGAPYEQYF. As DNA, the CDR3 is TGTGCCAGCAGTATCAGGACAGGGTACGGGGCTCCCTACGAGCAGTACTTC.